The subject of this entry is one T cell receptor beta chain. These data come from a study of blood T cell repertoires in COVID-19. The CDR3 runs to 16 residues. The germline V gene has CDR1 LNHDA and CDR2 SQIVND (reference sequence). The V gene lost 4 bases and the J gene lost 5 bases, with 20 bases spanning the gap. The data were produced by immunoSEQ multiplex PCR, yet TCRdb's version contains in-frame clones alone and is incomplete. The repertoire holds about 300,000 clones, around 88% seen once, with about 1.2% in the top ten. The sample comprised peripheral blood. The genes are TRBV19 and TRBJ1-2, with D possibly being TRBD1 (5 bases). The TCR sequence derives from a woman between 45 and 60 years old with acute or convalescent COVID-19. The CDR3 bases are TGTGCCAGTAGTACCAATAAGGGGAACGGATTTTATGGCTACACCTTC. Translated: CASSTNKGNGFYGYTF.